Shown below are 13 T cell receptor beta chains from a single sample sequenced in a study of T-cell memory formation after mild COVID-19. One entry per CDR3 protein results from TCRdb running MiXCR on the 5' RACE reads. This table holds hundreds of thousands of distinct CDR3 sequences, roughly 21% found once. The sample taken for sequencing was PBMCs or a T cell subset sorted from them (not recorded which). These receptors originate from a man aged 18 to 30 who had mild COVID-19 (a few samples of this study predate the infection). Cell type and time point are not known.

The chain has TRBV3-1 and TRBJ2-1, with a tentative D call TRBD2 (6 bases). Deletions cut 8 bases from V and 4 bases from J, with 15 bases between. This CDR3 region has 14 residues. Germline CDR1 and CDR2: LGHDT and YNNKEL (reference sequence). CDR3 nucleotide sequence: TGTGCCAGCCACGGGGGTCCGATATACAATGAGCAGTTCTTC. This encodes CASHGGPIYNEQFF.

The chain combines TRBV20-1 with TRBJ1-5, with 7 bases lining up with TRBD1. The CDR3 has 15 amino acids. The germline V gene encodes CDR1 DFQATT and CDR2 SNEGSKA (reference sequence). This CDR3 reads CSASTGSDSNQPQHF. CDR3 sequence (DNA): TGCAGCGCGTCGACAGGGTCGGATAGCAATCAGCCCCAGCATTTT.

Only a few counts were recorded for this clonotype. V is TRBV5-1 and J is TRBJ2-1; D is ambiguous. The V gene lost 0 bases and the J gene lost 6 bases, with 13 bases spanning the gap. The germline CDR1 and CDR2 sequences are SGHRS and YFSETQ. The CDR3 has 15 amino acids. The CDR3: CASSLETPLVNEQFF. CDR3 bases: TGCGCCAGCAGCTTGGAGACCCCCTTGGTCAATGAGCAGTTCTTC.

A few counts support this clonotype. The J gene is TRBJ2-5, the V gene TRBV5-6; 11 bases fit TRBD2. With V trimmed by 4 bases and J by 0 bases, 8 bases remained unmatched. Germline CDR1 and CDR2: SGHDT and YYEEEE. The CDR3 is 17 amino acids. CDR3 in amino acids: CASSTQTSGGHQETQYF. DNA of the CDR3: TGTGCCAGCAGCACACAAACTAGCGGGGGTCACCAAGAGACCCAGTACTTC.

This sequence joins TRBV4-3 and TRBJ1-1, with unresolved D. The V end lost 0 bases, the J end lost 1 base, and 9 bases lay between the germline ends. Germline CDR1 reads LGHNA; CDR2 reads YSLEER. This CDR3 contains 15 residues. CDR3 protein: CASSQDRARNTEAFF. For the CDR3, the DNA is TGCGCCAGCAGCCAAGATAGGGCGAGGAACACTGAAGCTTTCTTT.

This clonotype has more than one count but fewer than ten. The rearrangement links TRBV5-1 to TRBJ2-3, with D perhaps matching TRBD2 (6 bases). The V end was cut by 1 base, the J end by 4 bases, with 13 bases between. The germline CDR1 and CDR2 sequences are SGHRS and YFSETQ. CDR3 size: 15 residues. The CDR3 nucleotides are TGCGCCAGCAGCTTGTTCACTAGCAAATCAGATACGCAGTATTTT. It yields the protein CASSLFTSKSDTQYF.

Only a few counts were recorded for this clonotype. This chain links TRBV11-2 with TRBJ1-4; D not certain. CDR3 length: 17 residues. Trimming removed 1 base from V and 0 bases from J, with 12 bases in between. Germline CDR1 SGHAT, CDR2 FQNNGV. For the CDR3, the DNA is TGTGCCAGCAGCTTAGTGGTACCGGGCGCAACTAATGAAAAACTGTTTTTT. This gives the protein CASSLVVPGATNEKLFF.

The CDR3 is CASSVAGRANVLTF. The CDR3, as DNA: TGTGCCAGCAGCGTGGCGGGGAGGGCCAACGTCCTGACTTTC. J is TRBJ2-6 and V is TRBV7-3, with D possibly TRBD2 on 6 matching bases. The CDR3 sequence is 14 residues long. The germline CDR1 and CDR2 sequences are SGHTA and FQGTGA. V lost 5 bases, J lost 5 bases, and 10 bases lay in between.

Only a few counts were recorded for this clonotype. The V gene is TRBV10-3, the J gene TRBJ1-4, with a weak D call TRBD1 (5 bases). With 10 bases removed from V and 10 bases from J, the gap between germline ends came to 22 bases. The CDR3 is 14 amino acids. The germline gives CDR1 ENHRY, CDR2 SYGVKD. CDR3 sequence: CATRVGQGGGKLFF. CDR3 nucleotides: TGTGCCACCCGCGTTGGGCAGGGCGGCGGAAAACTGTTTTTT.

The chain uses TRBV7-9 and TRBJ2-3, with a weak D call TRBD1 (5 bases). The CDR3 spans 12 residues. Germline lookup yields CDR1 SEHNR and CDR2 FQNEAQ (reference sequence). Trimming removed 5 bases at V and 6 bases at J, with 9 bases between. CDR3 sequence: CASSGARDTQYF. In DNA form, the CDR3 reads TGTGCCAGCAGCGGGGCGCGGGATACGCAGTATTTT. Supplemented by reference TRBV7-9 and TRBJ2-3, the full variable domain reads DTGVSQNPRHKITKRGQNVTFRCDPISEHNRLYWYRQTLGQGPEFLTYFQNEAQLEKSRLLSDRFSAERPKGSFSTLEIQRTEQGDSAMYLCASSGARDTQYFGPGTRLTVL.

The chain combines TRBV7-8 with TRBJ2-2; D uncertain. The germline V gene encodes CDR1 SGHVS and CDR2 FQNEAQ. The CDR3 consists of 17 residues. Trimming shortened V by 3 bases and J by 1 base, and 15 bases separated the two germline ends. The CDR3 coding sequence is TGTGCCAGCAGCTTCCAATGGTTAGGCAGGAACACCGGGGAGCTGTTTTTT. This gives the protein CASSFQWLGRNTGELFF.

The chain has TRBV7-3 and TRBJ2-5, with D possibly matching TRBD1 (6 bases). The CDR3 spans 15 residues. Germline V gene lookup returns CDR1 SGHTA and CDR2 FQGTGA. Trimming left V 1 base short and J 1 base short, with 10 bases between. The CDR3 is CASSLNTGTQETQYF. The DNA for the CDR3 is TGTGCCAGCAGCTTAAATACAGGGACCCAAGAGACCCAGTACTTC.

This clonotype has a handful of counts. The chain links TRBV4-2 to TRBJ1-1; D unclear. Germline values: CDR1 LGHNA, CDR2 YNFKEQ. The CDR3 has 15 residues. Deletions cut 0 bases from V and 0 bases from J, with 8 bases between. The CDR3 loop reads CASSQDEFVNTEAFF. DNA for the CDR3: TGTGCCAGCAGCCAAGATGAGTTCGTGAACACTGAAGCTTTCTTT.